Detailed here is one T cell receptor (beta chain). This sample was included in a study of blood T cell repertoires in COVID-19. As for the study in general: The United States, Italy and Spain were the sources of the acute and convalescent COVID-19 samples. T cells, B-cell-depleted T cells, or PBMCs supplied cDNA or gDNA.

CDR3 length: 19 residues. Germline V gene lookup returns CDR1 LGHDT and CDR2 YNNKEL (reference sequence). Trimming removed 0 bases from V and 1 base from J, with 18 bases in between. Per the original methods: Estimates of nucleated cell counts were drawn from the amplification of reference gene primers. The data were produced by immunoSEQ multiplex PCR, yet TCRdb's version contains in-frame clones alone and is incomplete. Clone size and the V and J calls come from that table; the DNA yielded D and trimming. The data contain roughly 140,000 clones, around 86% of them seen just once; the ten biggest clones take up under 3.5%.

The TCR originated in a man between 65 and 85 years old with acute or convalescent COVID-19. The sample consisted of peripheral blood. V gene TRBV3-1 (or the pseudogene TRBV3-2) combines with J gene TRBJ2-2; D is perhaps TRBD2 (7 bases). The CDR3 sequence: CASSQDRGGYTVNTGELFF. The CDR3 bases are TGTGCCAGCAGCCAAGATAGGGGGGGGTACACTGTGAACACCGGGGAGCTGTTTTTT.